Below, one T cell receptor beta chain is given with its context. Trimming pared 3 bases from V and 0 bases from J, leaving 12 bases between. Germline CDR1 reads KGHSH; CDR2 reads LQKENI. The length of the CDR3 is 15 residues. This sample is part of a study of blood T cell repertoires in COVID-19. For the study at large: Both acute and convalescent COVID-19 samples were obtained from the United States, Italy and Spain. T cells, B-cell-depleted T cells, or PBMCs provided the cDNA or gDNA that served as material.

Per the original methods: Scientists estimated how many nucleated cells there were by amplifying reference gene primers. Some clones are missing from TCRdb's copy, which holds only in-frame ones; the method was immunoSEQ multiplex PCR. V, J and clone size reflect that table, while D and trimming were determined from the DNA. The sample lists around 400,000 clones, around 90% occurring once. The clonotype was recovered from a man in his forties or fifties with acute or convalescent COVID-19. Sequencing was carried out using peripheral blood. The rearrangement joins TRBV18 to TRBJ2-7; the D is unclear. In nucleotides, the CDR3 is TGTGCCAGCTCACCTGGAACAGCAGTCTCCTACGAGCAGTACTTC. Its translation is CASSPGTAVSYEQYF.